Listed below are T cell receptor beta chains from one sample, sequenced in a study of blood T cell repertoires in COVID-19. The protocol was immunoSEQ multiplex PCR, while the TCRdb copy is restricted to in-frame clones and leaves out a portion. Here the sample spans about 30,000 clones, 90% being singletons. Sequences were obtained from peripheral blood. These receptors all stem from an older man with active or convalescent COVID-19. The CDR3 runs from the conserved cysteine through the conserved F or W. Fields, in order: V gene, J gene, CDR3 protein.

V gene: TRBV30; J gene: TRBJ1-4; CDR3 protein: CAWSRGVEKLFF
V gene: TRBV5-1; J gene: TRBJ1-1; CDR3 protein: CASSRQGAGEAFF
V gene: TRBV6-1; J gene: TRBJ2-1; CDR3 protein: CASSEARTGPNEQFF
V gene: TRBV5-1; J gene: TRBJ2-1; CDR3 protein: CASSLGGWEQFF
V gene: TRBV7-9; J gene: TRBJ2-5; CDR3 protein: CASSLGEREEETQYF
V gene: TRBV12-3/TRBV12-4; J gene: TRBJ1-2; CDR3 protein: CASSSDRGSGYTF
V gene: TRBV25-1; J gene: TRBJ1-2; CDR3 protein: CASSGSGENYGYTF
V gene: TRBV6-1; J gene: TRBJ2-3; CDR3 protein: CASSEKSGGGGTDTQYF
V gene: TRBV20-1; J gene: TRBJ1-3; CDR3 protein: CSASRGGNTIYF
V gene: TRBV3-1/TRBV3-2; J gene: TRBJ1-1; CDR3 protein: CASSHADRPNTEAFF
V gene: TRBV6-1; J gene: TRBJ2-5; CDR3 protein: CASSEEGWGTSKQETQYF